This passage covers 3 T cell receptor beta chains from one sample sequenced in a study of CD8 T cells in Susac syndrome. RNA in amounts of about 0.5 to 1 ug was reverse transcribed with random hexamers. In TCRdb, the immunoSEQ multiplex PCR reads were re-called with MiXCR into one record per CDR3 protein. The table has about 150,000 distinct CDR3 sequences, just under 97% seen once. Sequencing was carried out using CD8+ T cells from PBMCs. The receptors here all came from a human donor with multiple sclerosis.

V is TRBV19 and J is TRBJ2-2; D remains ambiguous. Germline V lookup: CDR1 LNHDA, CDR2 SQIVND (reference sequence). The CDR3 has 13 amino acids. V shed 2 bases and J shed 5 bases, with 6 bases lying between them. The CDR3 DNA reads TGTGCCAGTAGTATATTACAGACCGGGGAGCTGTTTTTT. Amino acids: CASSILQTGELFF.

CDR3 sequence reads: CASSPRSIYEQYF. The CDR3 nucleotides read TGTGCCAGCAGTCCCCGTAGTATCTACGAGCAGTACTTC. The rearrangement links TRBV27 to TRBJ2-7, with D unresolved. CDR3 length: 13 amino acids. Germline values: CDR1 MNHEY, CDR2 SMNVEV (reference sequence). The germline V and J ends were trimmed by 5 bases and 3 bases, with 11 bases remaining between them.

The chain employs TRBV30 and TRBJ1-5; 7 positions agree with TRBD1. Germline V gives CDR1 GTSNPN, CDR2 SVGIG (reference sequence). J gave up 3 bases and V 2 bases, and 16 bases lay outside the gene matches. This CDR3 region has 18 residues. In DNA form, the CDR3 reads TGTGCCTGGAGTCTCCAGGACAGGTTCGGACTTCCCAATCAGCCCCAGCATTTT. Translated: CAWSLQDRFGLPNQPQHF.